This T cell receptor (beta chain) was captured in a study of shared clonotypes between healthy human individuals. V was cut by 5 bases and J by 5 bases, with 16 bases left in between. Looked up from germline, CDR1 is MDHEN and CDR2 is SYDVKM. CDR3 length equals 15 residues. CD45RO negativity and positive selection for CCR7 defined naive CD8 cells, a population that excluded terminally differentiated effector memory CD45RA+ cells. As to this clone: The antigen remains unidentified.

General observations from the study: The donor pool, a small one, limited the genetic and exposure-history diversity represented.

Data came from immunoSEQ multiplex PCR; TCRdb stores just in-frame clones and leaves some out. The sample lists about 590,000 clones; 95% to 96% were seen once. The receptor's source is a woman aged 30 to 39 in good health. The chain uses TRBV28 and TRBJ2-1; possibly TRBD2 for D (5 bases). Sequences were obtained from naive CD8+ T cells sorted from blood. CDR3 DNA: TGTGCCAGCAGTCCCCGCAGCGGACCTAACAATGAGCAGTTCTTC. It translates to CASSPRSGPNNEQFF. Supplemented by reference TRBV28 and TRBJ2-1, the full variable domain reads DVKVTQSSRYLVKRTGEKVFLECVQDMDHENMFWYRQDPGLGLRLIYFSYDVKMKEKGDIPEGYSVSREKKERFSLILESASTNQTSMYLCASSPRSGPNNEQFFGPGTRLTVL.